The rows below give T cell receptor beta chains drawn from one sample of a study of OX40 agonist ivuxolimab in advanced cancers. This table comes from immunoSEQ multiplex PCR, and its TCRdb copy is limited to in-frame clones, with some not included. There are some 150,000 clones in the sample; approximately 90% occur only once, and about 1% lies in the top ten. This specimen consisted of CD4+ or CD8+ T cells sorted from blood, obtained in a trial of the OX40 agonist ivuxolimab. These receptors all stem from an adult with an advanced solid tumor such as melanoma, head and neck, liver or kidney cancer. The CDR3 runs from the conserved cysteine through the conserved F or W. The order of the fields is clone size, J gene, V gene, D gene, CDR3 DNA, CDR3 protein. A D gene is named only where the DNA matches it firmly. The listing skips clone size in some rows; elsewhere it reads once, few, many or a size class.

abundance: -
j_gene: TRBJ2-1
v_gene: TRBV19
d_gene: TRBD1
CDR3nt: TGTGCCAGTAGTTGGGGCGGGACAGGACGGGACAATGAGCAGTTCTTC
CDR3aa: CASSWGGTGRDNEQFF

abundance: -
j_gene: TRBJ1-1
v_gene: TRBV27
d_gene: -
CDR3nt: TGTGCCAGCAGTTTAGGTGGCCGTGGGACTGAAGCTTTCTTT
CDR3aa: CASSLGGRGTEAFF

abundance: -
j_gene: TRBJ2-5
v_gene: TRBV11-2
d_gene: -
CDR3nt: TGTGCCAGTGGGTTGGGGAGCGGACAAGAGACCCAGTACTTC
CDR3aa: CASGLGSGQETQYF

abundance: -
j_gene: TRBJ1-1
v_gene: TRBV5-1
d_gene: -
CDR3nt: TGCGCCAGCAGCTCACAGGGCCCCTCGAACACTGAAGCTTTCTTT
CDR3aa: CASSSQGPSNTEAFF

abundance: -
j_gene: TRBJ2-3
v_gene: TRBV28
d_gene: -
CDR3nt: TGTGCCAGCAGGCTTTCGACAGATACGCAGTATTTT
CDR3aa: CASRLSTDTQYF

abundance: -
j_gene: TRBJ2-7
v_gene: TRBV6-1
d_gene: -
CDR3nt: TGTGCCACGGAGGGCGGGGTTCGTCACGAGCAGTACTTC
CDR3aa: CATEGGVRHEQYF

abundance: -
j_gene: TRBJ2-3
v_gene: TRBV5-4
d_gene: TRBD2
CDR3nt: TGTGCCAGCAGCTTGGCTGGTAGCGGGAGAAGTTATACGCAGTATTTT
CDR3aa: CASSLAGSGRSYTQYF

abundance: many
j_gene: TRBJ2-7
v_gene: TRBV7-2
d_gene: TRBD1
CDR3nt: TGTGCCAGCAGCCAACAGACAGGGAACGAGCAGTACTTC
CDR3aa: CASSQQTGNEQYF

abundance: -
j_gene: TRBJ1-1
v_gene: TRBV25-1
d_gene: -
CDR3nt: TGTGCCAGCAGTGAACCCGGGCGGAAAGGAGCTGAAGCTTTCTTT
CDR3aa: CASSEPGRKGAEAFF

abundance: -
j_gene: TRBJ1-2
v_gene: TRBV25-1
d_gene: -
CDR3nt: TGTGCCAGCAAGCAAGACGGTGGAGCTAACTATGGCTACACCTTC
CDR3aa: CASKQDGGANYGYTF

abundance: once
j_gene: TRBJ1-3
v_gene: TRBV19
d_gene: -
CDR3nt: TGTGCCAGTAGTATCGTCGACTCTGGAAACACCATATATTTT
CDR3aa: CASSIVDSGNTIYF

abundance: -
j_gene: TRBJ1-1
v_gene: TRBV19
d_gene: -
CDR3nt: TGTGCCAGTAGTACCCGTCCCGGGCGGAGCACTGAAGCTTTCTTT
CDR3aa: CASSTRPGRSTEAFF

abundance: few
j_gene: TRBJ2-1
v_gene: TRBV19
d_gene: -
CDR3nt: TGTGCCAGTAGTGCCTCCGGGCCGCGCTACAATGAGCAGTTCTTC
CDR3aa: CASSASGPRYNEQFF

abundance: -
j_gene: TRBJ2-7
v_gene: TRBV5-1
d_gene: TRBD2
CDR3nt: TGCGCCAGCAGTCTCGGACTAGCTAACGAGCAGTACTTC
CDR3aa: CASSLGLANEQYF

abundance: few
j_gene: TRBJ2-5
v_gene: TRBV11-1
d_gene: -
CDR3nt: TGTGCCAGCAGCCCGAAGGGGGGGACCAAAGAGACCCAGTACTTC
CDR3aa: CASSPKGGTKETQYF

abundance: -
j_gene: TRBJ2-7
v_gene: TRBV5-5
d_gene: -
CDR3nt: TGTGCCAGCAGCTTGGGGAGTCTAGCGAACTACGAGCAGTACTTC
CDR3aa: CASSLGSLANYEQYF

abundance: -
j_gene: TRBJ1-1
v_gene: TRBV10-2
d_gene: -
CDR3nt: TGCGCCAGCAGAATACAGCCGAACACTGAAGCTTTCTTT
CDR3aa: CASRIQPNTEAFF

abundance: -
j_gene: TRBJ2-7
v_gene: TRBV18
d_gene: -
CDR3nt: TGTGCCAGCTCACCAAGGGCGGGGAAGGAGGACGAGCAGTACTTC
CDR3aa: CASSPRAGKEDEQYF

abundance: -
j_gene: TRBJ2-2
v_gene: TRBV18
d_gene: -
CDR3nt: TGTGCCAGCTCAAGATTGAACACCGGGGAGCTGTTTTTT
CDR3aa: CASSRLNTGELFF

abundance: -
j_gene: TRBJ1-5
v_gene: TRBV10-3
d_gene: -
CDR3nt: TGTGCCATCAGTGAGAGGGACAGCAATCAGCCCCAGCATTTT
CDR3aa: CAISERDSNQPQHF

abundance: many
j_gene: TRBJ2-4
v_gene: TRBV12-5
d_gene: -
CDR3nt: TGTGCTAGTGGGCCCGCGGAAAACATTCAGTACTTC
CDR3aa: CASGPAENIQYF